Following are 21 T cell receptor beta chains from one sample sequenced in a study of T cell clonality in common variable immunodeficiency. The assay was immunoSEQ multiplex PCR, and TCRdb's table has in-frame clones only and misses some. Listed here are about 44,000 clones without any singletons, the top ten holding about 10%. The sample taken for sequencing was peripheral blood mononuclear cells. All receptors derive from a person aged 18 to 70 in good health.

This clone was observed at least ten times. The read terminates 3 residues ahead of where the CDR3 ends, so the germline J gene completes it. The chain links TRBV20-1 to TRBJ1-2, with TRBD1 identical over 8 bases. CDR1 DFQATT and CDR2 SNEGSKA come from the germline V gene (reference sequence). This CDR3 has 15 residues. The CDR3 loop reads CSARGPPPRGQGYTF. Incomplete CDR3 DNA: TGCAGTGCTAGAGGACCGCCCCCCAGGGGGCAAGGC.

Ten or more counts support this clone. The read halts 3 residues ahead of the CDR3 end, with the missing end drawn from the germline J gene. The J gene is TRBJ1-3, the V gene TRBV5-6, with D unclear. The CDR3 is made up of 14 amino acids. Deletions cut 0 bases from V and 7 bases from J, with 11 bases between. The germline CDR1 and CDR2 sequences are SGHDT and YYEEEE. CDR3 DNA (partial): TGTGCCAGCAGCTTGGTGGCCTCGGGGAACACC. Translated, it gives CASSLVASGNT. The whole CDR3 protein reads CASSLVASGNTIYF.

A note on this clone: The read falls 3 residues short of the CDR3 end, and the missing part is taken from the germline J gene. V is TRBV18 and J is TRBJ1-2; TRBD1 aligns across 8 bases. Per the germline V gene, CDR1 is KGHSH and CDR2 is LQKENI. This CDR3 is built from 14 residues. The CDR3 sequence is CASSPLQGAKGYTF. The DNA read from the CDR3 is TGTGCCAGCTCACCACTTCAGGGGGCAAAAGGC.

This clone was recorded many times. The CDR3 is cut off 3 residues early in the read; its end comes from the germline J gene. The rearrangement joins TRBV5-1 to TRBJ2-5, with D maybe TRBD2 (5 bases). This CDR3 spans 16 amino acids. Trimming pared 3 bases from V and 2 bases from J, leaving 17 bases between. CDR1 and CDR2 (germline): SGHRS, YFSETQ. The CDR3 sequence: CASSSFPRGSQETQYF. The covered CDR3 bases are TGCGCCAGCAGCTCCTTCCCTCGCGGGTCGCAAGAGACC.

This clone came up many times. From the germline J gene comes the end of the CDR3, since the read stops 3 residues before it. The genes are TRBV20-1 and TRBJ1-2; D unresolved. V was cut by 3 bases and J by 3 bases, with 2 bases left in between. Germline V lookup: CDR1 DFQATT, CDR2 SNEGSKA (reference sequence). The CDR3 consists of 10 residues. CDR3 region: CSASDYGYTF. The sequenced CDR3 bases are TGCAGTGCTAGCGACTATGGC.

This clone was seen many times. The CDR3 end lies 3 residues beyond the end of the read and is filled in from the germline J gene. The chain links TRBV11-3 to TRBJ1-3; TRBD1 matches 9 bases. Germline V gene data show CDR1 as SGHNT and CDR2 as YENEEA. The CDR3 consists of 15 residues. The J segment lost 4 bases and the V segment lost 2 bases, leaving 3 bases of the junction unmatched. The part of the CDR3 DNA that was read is TGTGCCAGCAGCTTATACAGGGGGCGAGGAAACACC. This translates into CASSLYRGRGNT. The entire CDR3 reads CASSLYRGRGNTIYF.

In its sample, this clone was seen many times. The part of the CDR3 DNA that was read is TGTGCCAGCAGCAAGGACTATTCACCC. It specifies CASSKDYSP. The whole CDR3 protein is CASSKDYSPLHF. V is TRBV13 and J is TRBJ1-6; D not certain. The CDR3 extends 3 residues past the end of the read, so its final part is completed from the germline J gene. Germline values: CDR1 PRHDT, CDR2 FYEKMQ (reference sequence). CDR3 size: 12 residues. The ends were cut back, 5 bases at V and 8 bases at J, with 7 bases in the middle.

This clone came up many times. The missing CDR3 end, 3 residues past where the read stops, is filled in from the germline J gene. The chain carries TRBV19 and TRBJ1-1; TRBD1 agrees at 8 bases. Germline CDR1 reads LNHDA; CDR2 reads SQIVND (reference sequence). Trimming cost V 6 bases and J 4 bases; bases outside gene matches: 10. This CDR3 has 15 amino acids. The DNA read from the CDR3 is TGTGCCAGTAGGCTACAGGGGGGCAGGGGCACTGAA. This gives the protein CASRLQGGRGTE. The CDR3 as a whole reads CASRLQGGRGTEAFF.

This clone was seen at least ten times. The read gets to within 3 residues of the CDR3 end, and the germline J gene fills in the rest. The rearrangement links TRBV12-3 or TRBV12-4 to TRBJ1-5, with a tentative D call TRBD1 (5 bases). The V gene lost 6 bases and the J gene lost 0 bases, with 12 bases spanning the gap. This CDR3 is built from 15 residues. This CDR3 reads CASSLGGYSNQPQHF. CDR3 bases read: TGTGCCAGCAGCTTGGGGGGATATAGCAATCAGCCC.

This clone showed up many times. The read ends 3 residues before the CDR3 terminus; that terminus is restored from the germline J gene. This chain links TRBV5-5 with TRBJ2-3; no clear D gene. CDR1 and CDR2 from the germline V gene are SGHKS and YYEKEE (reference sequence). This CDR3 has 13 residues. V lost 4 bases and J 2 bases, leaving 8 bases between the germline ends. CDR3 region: CASSVELTDTQYF. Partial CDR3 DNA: TGTGCCAGCAGCGTGGAACTCACAGATACG.

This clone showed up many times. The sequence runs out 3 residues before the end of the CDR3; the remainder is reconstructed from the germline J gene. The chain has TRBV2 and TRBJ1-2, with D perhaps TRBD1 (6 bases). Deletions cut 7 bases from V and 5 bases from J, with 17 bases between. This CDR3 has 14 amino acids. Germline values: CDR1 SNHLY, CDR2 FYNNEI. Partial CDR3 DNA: TGTGCCAGCACAGTCGGGGGGGCGAGTTATGGC. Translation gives CASTVGGASYG. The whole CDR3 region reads CASTVGGASYGYTF.

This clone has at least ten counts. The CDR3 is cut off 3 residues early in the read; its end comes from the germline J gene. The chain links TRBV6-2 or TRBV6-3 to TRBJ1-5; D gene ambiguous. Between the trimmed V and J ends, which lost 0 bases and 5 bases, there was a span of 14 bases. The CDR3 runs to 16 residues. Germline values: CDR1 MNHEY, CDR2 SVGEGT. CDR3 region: CASSYSGPPLDQPQHF. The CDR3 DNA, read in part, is TGTGCCAGCAGTTACTCTGGGCCACCCTTGGATCAGCCC.

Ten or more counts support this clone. The DNA read from the CDR3 is TGCAGTGCTAGGGACCGTGGAGGGGGAAGG. It is translated as CSARDRGGGR. The whole CDR3 protein reads CSARDRGGGRAFF. This chain connects TRBV20-1 to TRBJ1-1, with D maybe TRBD1 (6 bases). The sequenced fragment ends 3 residues before the CDR3 boundary, so the rest is inferred from the germline J gene. CDR1 is DFQATT, CDR2 SNEGSKA, per germline (reference sequence). The CDR3 contains 13 residues.

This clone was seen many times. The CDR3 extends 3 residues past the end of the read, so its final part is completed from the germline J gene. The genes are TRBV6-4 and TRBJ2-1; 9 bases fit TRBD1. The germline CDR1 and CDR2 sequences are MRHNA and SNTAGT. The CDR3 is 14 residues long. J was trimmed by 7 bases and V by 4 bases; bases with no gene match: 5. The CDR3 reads CASSVGQGWNEQFF. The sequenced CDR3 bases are TGTGCCAGCAGTGTGGGACAGGGATGGAATGAG.

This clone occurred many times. CDR3 DNA, as far as it was read: TGTGCCAGCAGCCAAGAGTCAGGGGTCGGAAAA. Protein product: CASSQESGVGK. In full, the CDR3 reads CASSQESGVGKLFF. The chain is built from TRBV4-2 and TRBJ1-4, with a weak D call TRBD1 (6 bases). The CDR3 end is not reached by the read, which stops 3 residues before it; the germline J gene fills it in. V was trimmed by 0 bases and J by 10 bases, leaving 12 bases between them. This CDR3 comprises 14 residues. The V gene's germline CDR1 is LGHNA and CDR2 YNFKEQ.

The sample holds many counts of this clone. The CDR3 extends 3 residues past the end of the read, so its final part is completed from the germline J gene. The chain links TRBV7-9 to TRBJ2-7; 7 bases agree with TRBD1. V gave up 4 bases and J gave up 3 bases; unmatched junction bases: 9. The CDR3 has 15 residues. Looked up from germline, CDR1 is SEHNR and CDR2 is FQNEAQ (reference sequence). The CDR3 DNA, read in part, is TGTGCCAGCAGCTACACCGGGACAGACAACTACGAG. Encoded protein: CASSYTGTDNYE. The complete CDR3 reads CASSYTGTDNYEQYF.

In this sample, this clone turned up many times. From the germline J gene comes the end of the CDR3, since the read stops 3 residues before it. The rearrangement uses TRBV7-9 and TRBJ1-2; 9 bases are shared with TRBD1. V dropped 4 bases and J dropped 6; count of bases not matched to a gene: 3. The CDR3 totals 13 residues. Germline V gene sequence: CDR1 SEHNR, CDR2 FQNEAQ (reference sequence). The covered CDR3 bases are TGTGCCAGCAGCTGGGACAGGGTTGATGGC. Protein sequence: CASSWDRVDG. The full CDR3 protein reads CASSWDRVDGYTF.

The CDR3 reads CASSPIAGGPSYEQYF. CDR3 DNA, as far as it was read: TGCGCCAGCAGCCCGATCGCAGGGGGACCCTCCTACGAG. The chain has TRBV5-1 and TRBJ2-7; 7 bases fit TRBD1. Coverage ceases 3 residues before the CDR3 finishes, and the germline J gene fills in the end. V shed 4 bases and J 0 bases; nucleotides not matched to a gene: 10. Germline CDR1 and CDR2: SGHRS and YFSETQ. The CDR3 extends over 16 amino acids.

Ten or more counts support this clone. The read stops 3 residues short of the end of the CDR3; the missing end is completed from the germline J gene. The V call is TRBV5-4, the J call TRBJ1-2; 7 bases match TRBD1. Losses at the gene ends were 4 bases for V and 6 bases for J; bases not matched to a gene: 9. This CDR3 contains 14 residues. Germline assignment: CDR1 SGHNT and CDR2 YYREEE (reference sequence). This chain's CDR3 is CASSTYRGGHGYTF. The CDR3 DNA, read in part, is TGTGCCAGCAGCACATACAGGGGAGGGCATGGC.

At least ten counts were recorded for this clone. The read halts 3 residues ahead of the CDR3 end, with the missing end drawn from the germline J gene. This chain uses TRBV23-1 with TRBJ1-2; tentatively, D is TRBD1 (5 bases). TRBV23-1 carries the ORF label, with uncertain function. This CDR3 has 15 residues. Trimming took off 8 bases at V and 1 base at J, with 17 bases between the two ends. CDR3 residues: CASGIKSGGNYGYTF. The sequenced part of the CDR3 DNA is TGCGCCAGCGGAATAAAGTCCGGGGGTAACTATGGC.

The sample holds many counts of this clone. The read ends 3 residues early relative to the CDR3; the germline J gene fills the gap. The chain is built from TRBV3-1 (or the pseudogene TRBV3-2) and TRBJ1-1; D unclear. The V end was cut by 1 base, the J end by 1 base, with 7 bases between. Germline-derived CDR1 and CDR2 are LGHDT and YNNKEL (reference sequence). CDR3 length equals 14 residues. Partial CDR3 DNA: TGTGCCAGCAGCCAAGGACACTCGAACACTGAA. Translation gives CASSQGHSNTE. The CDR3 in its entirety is CASSQGHSNTEAFF.